This passage covers 30 T cell receptor beta chains from one sample sequenced in a study of blood T cells in healthy people across ages. A second 7 to 11 cycle PCR used barcoded and J-beta primers. Each CDR3 protein gets one entry after TCRdb re-called the 5' RACE reads with MiXCR. The data hold 650,000 to 700,000 distinct CDR3 sequences, with about 51% observed a single time. The source material was blood. Receptor source: a woman at least 80 years old in good health.

This clonotype was observed a few times. The CDR3 nucleotides read TGCAGTGCTAGGGGACTAGCGGGGCGGGAGACCCAGTACTTC. Translating it yields CSARGLAGRETQYF. The chain recombines TRBV20-1 with TRBJ2-5; TRBD2 aligns across 13 bases. The CDR3 is 14 residues long. Unmatched junction bases numbered 3, after V lost 3 bases and J lost 5 bases. Germline lookup yields CDR1 DFQATT and CDR2 SNEGSKA (reference sequence).

The rearrangement links TRBV12-3 or TRBV12-4 to TRBJ2-1; TRBD2 might be the D (5 bases). Trimming removed 7 bases from V and 0 bases from J, with 13 bases in between. This CDR3 is built from 15 residues. The CDR3 is CASIVGGGSYNEQFF. CDR3 DNA: TGTGCCAGCATTGTGGGCGGAGGCTCCTACAATGAGCAGTTCTTC.

This chain uses TRBV20-1 with TRBJ2-7; 10 positions match TRBD2. CDR3 length equals 14 residues. Germline trimming cut 1 base from V and 12 bases from J; bases unmatched to any gene: 12. Germline V gives CDR1 DFQATT, CDR2 SNEGSKA (reference sequence). CDR3 bases: TGCAGTGCTAGAGTCCGGACTAGCGGAGACCAAGGGTACTTC. Translated: CSARVRTSGDQGYF.

The CDR3 sequence is CASSLVSGGSDTQYF. CDR3 nucleotide sequence: TGCGCCAGCAGCTTGGTGTCGGGAGGGTCAGATACGCAGTATTTT. The rearrangement links TRBV5-1 to TRBJ2-3; the match to TRBD2 covers 8 bases. V shed 0 bases, J shed 4 bases, and the junction held 4 bases outside the gene matches. The germline gives CDR1 SGHRS, CDR2 YFSETQ. The CDR3 loop spans 15 amino acids.

The V gene is TRBV20-1, the J gene TRBJ2-7; no clear D. The V gene lost 3 bases and the J gene lost 6 bases, with 18 bases spanning the gap. The CDR3 contains 14 residues. The germline V gene has CDR1 DFQATT and CDR2 SNEGSKA (reference sequence). In nucleotides, the CDR3 is TGCAGTGCTAGTGAAGTAGGTAGGTCCGGCGAGCAGTACTTC. It yields the protein CSASEVGRSGEQYF.

The chain couples TRBV4-3 to TRBJ2-1, with D possibly matching TRBD2 (5 bases). CDR1 and CDR2 from the germline V gene are LGHNA and YSLEER. The CDR3 runs to 13 residues. The V gene lost 0 bases and the J gene lost 15 bases, with 15 bases spanning the gap. The CDR3 nucleotides read TGCGCCAGCAGCCAAGAAAGAGGGAAACACAGGTTCTTC. As protein: CASSQERGKHRFF.

This clonotype was found many times. The chain couples TRBV28 to TRBJ2-7; 7 positions match TRBD1. The CDR3 runs 14 residues. V gave up 8 bases and J gave up 2 bases; unmatched junction bases: 9. Germline V gives CDR1 MDHEN, CDR2 SYDVKM. The CDR3 coding sequence is TGTGCCAGCGCTCACCGGGACAGAGCCTACGAGCAGTACTTC. Its translation is CASAHRDRAYEQYF.

To note about this clonotype: This may be a read error: a much more frequent sequence differs by one nucleotide. This chain connects TRBV28 to TRBJ2-3, with D perhaps matching TRBD2 (5 bases). The CDR3 loop spans 16 amino acids. V was shortened by 5 bases and J by 0 bases, with 15 bases between the two germline ends. The germline V gene encodes CDR1 MDHEN and CDR2 SYDVKM. The CDR3 nucleotides read TGTGCCAGCAGTGACCCAAGCAGGACTAGCACAGATACGCAGTATTTT. It translates to CASSDPSRTSTDTQYF.

This clonotype was recorded many times. V and J are TRBV7-2 and TRBJ2-1, with TRBD2 matching 9 bases. The length of the CDR3 is 14 residues. Germline lookup yields CDR1 SGHTA and CDR2 FQGNSA. V shed 5 bases, J shed 9 bases, and the junction held 8 bases outside the gene matches. CDR3 sequence (DNA): TGTGCCAGCAGCCACGGGACTAGCTTAGTTGAGCAGTTCTTC. Protein product: CASSHGTSLVEQFF. The variable domain in full, completed from reference TRBV7-2 and TRBJ2-1, reads GAGVSQSPSNKVTEKGKDVELRCDPISGHTALYWYRQSLGQGLEFLIYFQGNSAPDKSGLPSDRFSAERTGGSVSTLTIQRTQQEDSAVYLCASSHGTSLVEQFFGPGTRLTVL.

This chain connects TRBV6-1 to TRBJ2-1, with TRBD2 matching 12 bases. The CDR3 covers 15 residues. J gave up 3 bases and V 7 bases, and 4 bases lay outside the gene matches. CDR1 MNHNS and CDR2 SASEGT come from the germline V gene. CDR3 amino acids: CASTRLAGDYNEQFF. CDR3 nucleotide sequence: TGTGCCAGCACTCGACTAGCGGGGGACTACAATGAGCAGTTCTTC.

The chain carries TRBV29-1 and TRBJ2-5, with a weak D call TRBD1 (5 bases). The J call may be faulty, since TRBJ2-7 better matches the DNA end. The length of the CDR3 is 12 residues. The germline CDR1 and CDR2 sequences are SQVTM and ANQGSEA. The CDR3 here is CSVGDSYYEQYF. CDR3 DNA: TGCAGCGTCGGAGACAGCTACTACGAGCAGTACTTC.

This clonotype appeared once. The chain links TRBV7-9 to TRBJ2-3, with TRBD1 matching 8 bases. V shed 6 bases and J 0 bases; nucleotides not matched to a gene: 11. CDR1 and CDR2 from the germline V gene are SEHNR and FQNEAQ (reference sequence). This CDR3 region has 17 residues. The CDR3 DNA reads TGTGCCAGCAGTTCAGGGGGCTCCCCCTCTAGCACAGATACGCAGTATTTT. Protein: CASSSGGSPSSTDTQYF.

The genes are TRBV11-3 and TRBJ2-1; TRBD2 is a possible D gene (5 bases). This CDR3 region has 14 residues. Germline V gene sequence: CDR1 SGHNT, CDR2 YENEEA. V lost 3 bases and J 6 bases, leaving 12 bases between the germline ends. CDR3 sequence: CASSFSGLSNEQFF. Written as DNA, the CDR3 is TGTGCCAGCAGCTTCTCCGGACTTTCCAATGAGCAGTTCTTC.

This clonotype was seen once. A much larger clone sits a single nucleotide away, making a read error possible. The chain joins TRBV7-9 to TRBJ2-7, with D unresolved. The CDR3 runs 12 residues. From germline, CDR1 is SEHNR and CDR2 FQNEAQ (reference sequence). CDR3 DNA sequence: TGTGCCAGCAGCTTGATATATGGCGAGCGGTACTTC. It codes for CASSLIYGERYF.

This clonotype has only one observation. The chain joins TRBV9 to TRBJ2-5; D unclear. The germline V gene has CDR1 SGDLS and CDR2 YYNGEE. V was cut by 0 bases and J by 11 bases, with 14 bases left in between. This CDR3 is built from 13 residues. CDR3 coding DNA: TGTGCCAGCAGCGTAGCCAGGTACGGCGATCAGTACTTC. Residues: CASSVARYGDQYF.

V is TRBV12-3 or TRBV12-4 and J is TRBJ2-5, with TRBD1 matching 7 bases. The CDR3 sequence is 14 residues long. Losses at the gene ends were 4 bases for V and 5 bases for J; bases not matched to a gene: 7. CDR3 nucleotides: TGTGCCAGCAGTTCTGACAGGGTCGGGGAGACCCAGTACTTC. Translated, it gives CASSSDRVGETQYF.

The CDR3 DNA reads TGTGCCAGCAGTTCCGCTCCCTCCGGGACAGGTGAAGCTTTCTTT. It codes for CASSSAPSGTGEAFF. The rearrangement links TRBV27 to TRBJ1-1, with 8 bases aligning to TRBD1. The V and J ends lost 4 bases and 7 bases, in that order; junction bases with no gene match: 11. The CDR3 extends over 15 amino acids. Germline V gene data show CDR1 as MNHEY and CDR2 as SMNVEV (reference sequence).

This sequence joins TRBV4-2 and TRBJ2-7; TRBD2 matches 9 bases. CDR3 length equals 17 residues. Germline CDR1 reads LGHNA; CDR2 reads YNFKEQ. J lost 2 bases, V lost 1 base, and 9 bases had no gene match. The DNA of the CDR3 is TGTGCCAGCAGCCAAGGTCTCGGACTAGCGTCTACCTACGAGCAGTACTTC. This sequence encodes CASSQGLGLASTYEQYF.

This sequence joins TRBV7-9 and TRBJ2-5, with TRBD2 matching 9 bases. Germline lookup yields CDR1 SEHNR and CDR2 FQNEAQ (reference sequence). This CDR3 spans 16 amino acids. With 5 bases clipped from V and 6 bases from J, the junction kept 13 bases outside the gene matches. CDR3 in amino acids: CASSLTTSGYLKTQYF. Here the CDR3 DNA reads TGTGCCAGCAGCCTCACCACTAGCGGGTACCTCAAGACCCAGTACTTC. Full variable domain (missing parts from reference TRBV7-9 and TRBJ2-5): DTGVSQNPRHKITKRGQNVTFRCDPISEHNRLYWYRQTLGQGPEFLTYFQNEAQLEKSRLLSDRFSAERPKGSFSTLEIQRTEQGDSAMYLCASSLTTSGYLKTQYFGPGTRLLVL.

Comment on this clonotype: A much larger clone differs from this one at a single base, so this may be a read error. J is TRBJ2-1 and V is TRBV20-1, with D maybe TRBD2 (6 bases). The CDR3 is made up of 13 amino acids. V lost 2 bases and J 10 bases, leaving 15 bases between the germline ends. CDR1 is DFQATT, CDR2 SNEGSKA, per germline (reference sequence). The CDR3 DNA follows: TGCAGTGCTAGAAAGACTAGTAGCAAGGAGCAGTTCTTC. Translation: CSARKTSSKEQFF.

This clonotype was seen only a few times. A read error is possible here, since a much larger clone lies one base away. The genes are TRBV7-3 and TRBJ2-5, with 13 bases identical to TRBD2. J was trimmed by 11 bases and V by 3 bases; bases with no gene match: 12. Germline V lookup: CDR1 SGHTA, CDR2 FQGTGA. The CDR3 length is 16 residues. In nucleotides, the CDR3 is TGTGCCAGCAGCTTCCCGAGGACTAGCGGGAGAAATGAGCAGTACTTC. It translates to CASSFPRTSGRNEQYF.

V and J are TRBV28 and TRBJ2-7; D uncertain. V dropped 1 base and J dropped 2 bases, with 15 bases sitting between them. The CDR3 covers 16 residues. Germline-derived CDR1 and CDR2 are MDHEN and SYDVKM. For the CDR3, the DNA is TGTGCCAGCAGTTTATCAAGGCCCATTACCCCCTACGAGCAGTACTTC. Amino acid sequence: CASSLSRPITPYEQYF.

The chain couples TRBV5-1 to TRBJ1-3, with 7 bases matching TRBD1. Germline values: CDR1 SGHRS, CDR2 YFSETQ. J lost 5 bases, V lost 0 bases, and 5 bases had no gene match. The CDR3 runs to 15 residues. CDR3 nucleotides: TGCGCCAGCAGCTTGGCCTTGGGACAGCGAAACACCATATATTTT. Protein sequence: CASSLALGQRNTIYF. The variable domain in full, completed from reference TRBV5-1 and TRBJ1-3, reads KAGVTQTPRYLIKTRGQQVTLSCSPISGHRSVSWYQQTPGQGLQFLFEYFSETQRNKGNFPGRFSGRQFSNSRSEMNVSTLELGDSALYLCASSLALGQRNTIYFGEGSWLTVV.

The rearrangement uses TRBV6-5 and TRBJ1-6; 7 positions match TRBD1. CDR1 is MNHEY, CDR2 SVGAGI, per germline. V was pared by 10 bases and J by 6 bases, with 12 bases of the junction left unmatched. This CDR3 region has 15 residues. CDR3 DNA: TGTGCCACCCGGGCGCCGGGACAGAGTAATTCACCCCTCCACTTT. Residues: CATRAPGQSNSPLHF.

Concerning this clonotype itself: A much more abundant neighbour one base away suggests this may be a read error. The genes are TRBV12-3 or TRBV12-4 and TRBJ2-3; the D call may be TRBD1 or TRBD2 (9 bases each). The CDR3 has 21 amino acids. CDR3 sequence reads: CASSLALASGVHTGGTDAQYF. In DNA form, the CDR3 reads TGTGCCAGCAGTTTAGCGCTGGCTAGCGGGGTTCACACAGGGGGCACAGATGCGCAGTATTTT.

This clonotype showed up many times. The chain joins TRBV28 to TRBJ2-7; 9 nucleotides line up with TRBD1. V was pared by 6 bases and J by 3 bases, with 3 bases of the junction left unmatched. Germline V CDR1 and CDR2: MDHEN, SYDVKM. The CDR3 has 13 amino acids. As DNA, the CDR3 is TGTGCCAGCAGCACAGGGGGCGTCTACGAGCAGTACTTC. It encodes CASSTGGVYEQYF.

This chain connects TRBV7-6 to TRBJ2-2, with D perhaps matching TRBD2 (6 bases). Per germline, CDR1 SGHVS and CDR2 FNYEAQ. Trimming removed 5 bases from V and 5 bases from J, with 9 bases in between. There are 13 residues in the CDR3. The CDR3 nucleotides are TGTGCCAGCAGCAAGACTAGGACCGGGGAGCTGTTTTTT. Protein sequence: CASSKTRTGELFF.

This rearrangement joins TRBV29-1 to TRBJ2-2; D ambiguous. V lost 5 bases, J lost 6 bases, and 16 bases lay in between. There are 14 residues in the CDR3. Germline V gives CDR1 SQVTM, CDR2 ANQGSEA. This CDR3 is CSVLRLGSPGELFF. The DNA for the CDR3 is TGCAGCGTTTTACGGCTAGGGTCCCCCGGGGAGCTGTTTTTT.

J is TRBJ2-5 and V is TRBV9, with D possibly being TRBD1 (6 bases). Looked up from germline, CDR1 is SGDLS and CDR2 is YYNGEE. V lost 0 bases, J lost 5 bases, and 14 bases lay in between. The CDR3 totals 15 residues. Here the CDR3 DNA reads TGTGCCAGCAGCGTAGCAGGTTGGGGGCCGGAGACCCAGTACTTC. Encoded protein: CASSVAGWGPETQYF.

The chain has TRBV2 and TRBJ2-1; no clear D gene. Per the germline V gene, CDR1 is SNHLY and CDR2 is FYNNEI. The CDR3 has 12 residues. V lost 6 bases to trimming and J lost 15 bases, with 18 bases between them. The CDR3 spells CASREFVSFTFF. The CDR3 coding sequence is TGTGCCAGCAGGGAATTTGTCTCTTTTACGTTCTTC.